The clone carrying this T cell receptor (beta chain) came up many times. Time point defined: newly diagnosed GD, antithyroid drugs for less than 3 months. PBMCs provided the RNA from which the TCR library was made. Looked up from germline, CDR1 is DFQATT and CDR2 is SNEGSKA (reference sequence). V was trimmed by 7 bases and J by 4 bases, leaving 17 bases between them. This CDR3 region has 13 residues. The data were obtained in a study of regulatory T cells in long-lasting Graves disease. Study-wide background: The study enrolled newly diagnosed Graves' patients on antithyroid drugs under 3 months.

Building the TCR beta libraries relied on iRepertoire HTBI primers, and CDR3 regions underwent Arm-PCR. In TCRdb, the multiplex PCR reads were re-called with MiXCR into one record per CDR3 protein. Here the sample spans about 400,000 distinct CDR3 sequences, approximately 16% being singletons. This same sample was also part of a study on T cells in Graves' hyperthyroidism and ophthalmopathy.

This chain links TRBV20-1 with TRBJ2-7; D unresolved. The specimen was peripheral blood mononuclear cells (PBMCs), collected at new diagnosis, from a patient treated with antithyroid drugs. This clonotype was sampled from a woman between 40 and 55 years old with Graves disease. CDR3 residues: CSGLGDKTYEQYF. CDR3 DNA: TGCAGTGGACTTGGTGACAAGACATACGAGCAGTACTTC.